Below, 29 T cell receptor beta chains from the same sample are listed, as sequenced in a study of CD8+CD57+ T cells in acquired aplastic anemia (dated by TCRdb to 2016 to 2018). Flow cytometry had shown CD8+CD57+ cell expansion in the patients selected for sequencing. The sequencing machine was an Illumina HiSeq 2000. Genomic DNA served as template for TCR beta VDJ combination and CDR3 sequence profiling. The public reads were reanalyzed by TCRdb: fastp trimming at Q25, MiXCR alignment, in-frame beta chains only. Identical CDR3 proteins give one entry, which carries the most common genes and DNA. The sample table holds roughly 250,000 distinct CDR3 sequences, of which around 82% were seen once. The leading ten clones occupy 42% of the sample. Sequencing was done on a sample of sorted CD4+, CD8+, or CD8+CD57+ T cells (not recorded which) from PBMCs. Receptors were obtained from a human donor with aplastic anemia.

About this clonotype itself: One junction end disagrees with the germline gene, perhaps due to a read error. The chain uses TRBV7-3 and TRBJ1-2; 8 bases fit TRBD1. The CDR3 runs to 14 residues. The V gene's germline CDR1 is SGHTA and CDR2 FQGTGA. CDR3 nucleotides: TGTGCCAGCAGCGGGACAGGCGGCGCCGCAGATACGCAGTTC. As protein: CASSGTGGAADTQF.

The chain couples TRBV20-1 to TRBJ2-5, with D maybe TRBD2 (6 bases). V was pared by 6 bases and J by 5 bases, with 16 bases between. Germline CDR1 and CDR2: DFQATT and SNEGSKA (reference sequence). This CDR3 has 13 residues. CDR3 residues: CSAELGGRETQYF. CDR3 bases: TGCAGTGCCGAACTTGGTGGGAGGGAGACCCAGTACTTC.

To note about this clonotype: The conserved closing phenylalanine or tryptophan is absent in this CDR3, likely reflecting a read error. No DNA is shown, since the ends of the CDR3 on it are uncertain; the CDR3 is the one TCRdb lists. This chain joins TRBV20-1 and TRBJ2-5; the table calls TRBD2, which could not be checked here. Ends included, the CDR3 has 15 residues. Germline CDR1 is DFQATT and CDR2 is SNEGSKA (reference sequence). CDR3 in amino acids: CSASWFGPSQETQYL.

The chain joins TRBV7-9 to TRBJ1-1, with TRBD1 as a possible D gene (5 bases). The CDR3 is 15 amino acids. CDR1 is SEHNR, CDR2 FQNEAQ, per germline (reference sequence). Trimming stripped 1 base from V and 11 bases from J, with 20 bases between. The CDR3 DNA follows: TGTGCCAGCAGCTTAGATCTGACGGGGCACTTTGATGCTTTCTTT. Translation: CASSLDLTGHFDAFF.

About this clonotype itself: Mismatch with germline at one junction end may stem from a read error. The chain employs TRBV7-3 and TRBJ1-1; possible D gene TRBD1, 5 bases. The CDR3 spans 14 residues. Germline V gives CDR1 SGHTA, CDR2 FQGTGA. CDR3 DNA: TGTGCCAGCAGCGTAGGGGTGGCGAACACTGAGGCTTTCTTT. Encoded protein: CASSVGVANTEAFF.

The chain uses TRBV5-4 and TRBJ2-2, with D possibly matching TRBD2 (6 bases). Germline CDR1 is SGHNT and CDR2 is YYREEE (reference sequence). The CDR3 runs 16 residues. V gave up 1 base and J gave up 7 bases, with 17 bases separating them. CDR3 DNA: TGTGCCAGCAGCTTGCATATCGCGGGAAATGTCGGGGAGCTGTTTTTT. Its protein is CASSLHIAGNVGELFF.

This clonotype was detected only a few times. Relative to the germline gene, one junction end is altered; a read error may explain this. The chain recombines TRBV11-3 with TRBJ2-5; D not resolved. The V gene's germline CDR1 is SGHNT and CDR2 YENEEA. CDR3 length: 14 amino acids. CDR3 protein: CATSLGRKEETQYF. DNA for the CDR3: TGTGCCACCAGCTTAGGCAGGAAGGAAGAGACCCAGTACTTC.

The CDR3 bases are TGTGCCAGTAGCCGCAGACGGGACCTCTCTGGGGCCAACGTCCTGACTTTC. Encoded protein: CASSRRRDLSGANVLTF. The rearrangement links TRBV7-9 to TRBJ2-6, with D perhaps assigned TRBD1 or TRBD2 (5 bases each). Germline CDR1 is SEHNR and CDR2 is FQNEAQ (reference sequence). There are 17 residues in the CDR3. The ends were cut back, 9 bases at V and 0 bases at J, with 18 bases in the middle.

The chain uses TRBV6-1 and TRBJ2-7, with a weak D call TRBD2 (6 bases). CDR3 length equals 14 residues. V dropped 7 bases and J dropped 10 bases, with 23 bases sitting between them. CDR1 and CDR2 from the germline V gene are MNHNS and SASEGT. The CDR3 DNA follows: TGTGCCAGCAACAGCAGAGGGGAGGACTACACCCAGTACTTC. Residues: CASNSRGEDYTQYF.

The CDR3 DNA is TGTGCCAGCAGCTTGGAGGGGGACGGGGTCGTACATGGCTACACCTTC. Amino acids: CASSLEGDGVVHGYTF. The chain uses TRBV7-2 and TRBJ1-2; maybe TRBD1 (6 bases). V gave up 3 bases and J gave up 6 bases, with 20 bases separating them. CDR1 and CDR2 from the germline V gene are SGHTA and FQGNSA. There are 16 residues in the CDR3.

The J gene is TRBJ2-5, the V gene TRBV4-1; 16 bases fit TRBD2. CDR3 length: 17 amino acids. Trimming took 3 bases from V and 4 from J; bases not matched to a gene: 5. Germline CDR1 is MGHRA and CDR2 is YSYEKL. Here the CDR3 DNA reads TGCGCCAGCAGCCATACAGGGACTAGCGGGAGGGGAGAGACCCAGTACTTC. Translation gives CASSHTGTSGRGETQYF.

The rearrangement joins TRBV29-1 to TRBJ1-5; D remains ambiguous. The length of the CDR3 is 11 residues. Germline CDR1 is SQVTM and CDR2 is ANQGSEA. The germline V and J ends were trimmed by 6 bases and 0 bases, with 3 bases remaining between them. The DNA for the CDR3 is TGCAGCGTGTATAGCAATCAGCCCCAGCATTTT. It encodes CSVYSNQPQHF.

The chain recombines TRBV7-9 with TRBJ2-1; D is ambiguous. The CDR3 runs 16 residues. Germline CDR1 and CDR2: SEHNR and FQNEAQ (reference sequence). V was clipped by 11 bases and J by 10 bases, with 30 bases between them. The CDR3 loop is CAYEVPRNQETQEQFF. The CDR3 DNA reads TGTGCCTACGAGGTACCGAGAAACCAAGAGACCCAGGAGCAGTTCTTC.

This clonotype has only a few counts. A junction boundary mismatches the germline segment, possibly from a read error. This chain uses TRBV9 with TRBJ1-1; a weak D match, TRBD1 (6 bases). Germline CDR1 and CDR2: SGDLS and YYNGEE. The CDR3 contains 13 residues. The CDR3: CASSVDGGGGYTF. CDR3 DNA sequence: TGTGCCAGCAGCGTGGATGGGGGCGGTGGCTACACCTTT.

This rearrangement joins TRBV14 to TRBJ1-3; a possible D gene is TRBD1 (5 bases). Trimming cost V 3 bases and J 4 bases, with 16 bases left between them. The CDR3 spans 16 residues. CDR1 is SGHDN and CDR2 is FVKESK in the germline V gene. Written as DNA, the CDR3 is TGTGCCAGCAGCCAGTTGGGACCTTCGGGGGGAAACACCATATATTTT. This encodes CASSQLGPSGGNTIYF.

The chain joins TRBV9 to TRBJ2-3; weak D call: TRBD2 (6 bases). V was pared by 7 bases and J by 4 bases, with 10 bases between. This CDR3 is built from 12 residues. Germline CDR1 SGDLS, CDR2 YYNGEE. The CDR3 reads CASAGGSDTQYF. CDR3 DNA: TGTGCCAGCGCCGGAGGGTCAGATACGCAGTATTTT.

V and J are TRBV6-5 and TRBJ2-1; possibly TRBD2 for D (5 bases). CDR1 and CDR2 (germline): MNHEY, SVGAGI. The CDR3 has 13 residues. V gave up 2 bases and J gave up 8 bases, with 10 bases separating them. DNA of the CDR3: TGTGCCAGCAGTTACCTGGGGAGCGATGAGCAGTTCTTC. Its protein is CASSYLGSDEQFF.

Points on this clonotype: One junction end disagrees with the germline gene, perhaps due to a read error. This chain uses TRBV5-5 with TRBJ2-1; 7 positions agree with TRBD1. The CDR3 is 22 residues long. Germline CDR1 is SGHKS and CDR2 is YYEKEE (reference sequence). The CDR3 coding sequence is TGTGCCAGCAGCTTGGACAGGGGCGGTGCTACCCTCGGGGATAGCTCCTACAATGGGCAGTTCTTC. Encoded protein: CASSLDRGGATLGDSSYNGQFF.

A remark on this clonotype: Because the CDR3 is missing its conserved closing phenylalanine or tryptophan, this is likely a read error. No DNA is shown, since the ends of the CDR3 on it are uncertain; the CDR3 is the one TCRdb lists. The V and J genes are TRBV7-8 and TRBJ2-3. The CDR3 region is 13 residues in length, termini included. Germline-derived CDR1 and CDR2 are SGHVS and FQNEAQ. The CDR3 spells CASSLAGRPDKYY.

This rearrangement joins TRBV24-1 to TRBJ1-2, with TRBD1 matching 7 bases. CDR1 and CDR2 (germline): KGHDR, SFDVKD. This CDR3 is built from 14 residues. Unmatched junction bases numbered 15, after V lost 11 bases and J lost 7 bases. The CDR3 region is CASRGSTGRGGYTF. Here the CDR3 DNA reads TGTGCCAGCAGAGGCTCGACAGGGAGAGGTGGCTACACCTTC.

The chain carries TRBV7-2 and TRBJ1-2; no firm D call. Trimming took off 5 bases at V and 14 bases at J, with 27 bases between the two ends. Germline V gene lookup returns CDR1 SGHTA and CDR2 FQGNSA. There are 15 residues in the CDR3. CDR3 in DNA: TGTGCCAGCAGCGCGGGTTCTGGGTCACCCCTCCACTTTACCTTC. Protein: CASSAGSGSPLHFTF.

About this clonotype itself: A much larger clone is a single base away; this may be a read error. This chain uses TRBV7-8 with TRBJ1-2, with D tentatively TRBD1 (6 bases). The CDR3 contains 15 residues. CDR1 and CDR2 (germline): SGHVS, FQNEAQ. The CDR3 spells CASSVAGGENSGYTF. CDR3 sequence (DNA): TGTGCCAGCAGCGTAGCCGGGGGCGAGAACTCTGGCTACACCTTC.

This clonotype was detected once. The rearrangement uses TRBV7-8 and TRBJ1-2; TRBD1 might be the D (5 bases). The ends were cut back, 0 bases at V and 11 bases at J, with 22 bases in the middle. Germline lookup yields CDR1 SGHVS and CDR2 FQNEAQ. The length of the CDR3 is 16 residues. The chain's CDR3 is CASSLARGPDIQYYTF. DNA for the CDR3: TGTGCCAGCAGCTTAGCGAGGGGCCCGGACATACAGTATTACACCTTC.

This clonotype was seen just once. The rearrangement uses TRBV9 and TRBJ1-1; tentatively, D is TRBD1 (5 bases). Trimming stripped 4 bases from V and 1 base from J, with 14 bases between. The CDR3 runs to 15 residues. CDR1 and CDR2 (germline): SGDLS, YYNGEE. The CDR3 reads CASSLWLTENTEAFF. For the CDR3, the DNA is TGTGCCAGCAGCTTATGGCTGACAGAGAACACTGAAGCTTTCTTT.

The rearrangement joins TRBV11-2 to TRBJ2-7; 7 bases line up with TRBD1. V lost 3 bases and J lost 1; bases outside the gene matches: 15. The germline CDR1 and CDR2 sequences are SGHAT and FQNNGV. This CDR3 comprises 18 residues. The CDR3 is CASSLGGEGTALSYEQYV. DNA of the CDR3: TGTGCCAGCAGCTTGGGTGGAGAGGGGACAGCCCTTTCCTACGAGCAGTACGTC.

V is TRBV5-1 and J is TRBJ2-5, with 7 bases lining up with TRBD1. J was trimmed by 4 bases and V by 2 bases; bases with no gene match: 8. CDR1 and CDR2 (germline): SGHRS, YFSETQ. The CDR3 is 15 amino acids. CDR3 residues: CASSLRLRDRETQYF. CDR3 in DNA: TGCGCCAGCAGCTTAAGACTCCGGGACAGAGAGACCCAGTACTTC.

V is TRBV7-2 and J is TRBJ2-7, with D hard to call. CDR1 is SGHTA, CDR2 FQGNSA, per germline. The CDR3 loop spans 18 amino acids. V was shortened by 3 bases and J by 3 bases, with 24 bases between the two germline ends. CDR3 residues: CASSLRSDDNYGYYEQYV. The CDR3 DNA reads TGTGCCAGCAGCTTGCGTTCGGACGATAACTATGGCTACTACGAGCAGTACGTC.

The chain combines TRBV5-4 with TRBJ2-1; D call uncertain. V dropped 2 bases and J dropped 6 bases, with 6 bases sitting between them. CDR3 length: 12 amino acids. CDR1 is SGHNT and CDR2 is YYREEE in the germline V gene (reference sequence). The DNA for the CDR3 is TGTGCCAGCAGCTTAAGGAGCAATGAGCAGTTCTTC. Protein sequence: CASSLRSNEQFF.

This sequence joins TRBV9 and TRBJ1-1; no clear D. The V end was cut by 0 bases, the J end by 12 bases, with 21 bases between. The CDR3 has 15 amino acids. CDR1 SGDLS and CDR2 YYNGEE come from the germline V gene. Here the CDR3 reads CASSVERGDNKESFF. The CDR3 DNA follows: TGTGCCAGCAGCGTAGAGCGGGGAGATAACAAGGAGTCTTTCTTT.